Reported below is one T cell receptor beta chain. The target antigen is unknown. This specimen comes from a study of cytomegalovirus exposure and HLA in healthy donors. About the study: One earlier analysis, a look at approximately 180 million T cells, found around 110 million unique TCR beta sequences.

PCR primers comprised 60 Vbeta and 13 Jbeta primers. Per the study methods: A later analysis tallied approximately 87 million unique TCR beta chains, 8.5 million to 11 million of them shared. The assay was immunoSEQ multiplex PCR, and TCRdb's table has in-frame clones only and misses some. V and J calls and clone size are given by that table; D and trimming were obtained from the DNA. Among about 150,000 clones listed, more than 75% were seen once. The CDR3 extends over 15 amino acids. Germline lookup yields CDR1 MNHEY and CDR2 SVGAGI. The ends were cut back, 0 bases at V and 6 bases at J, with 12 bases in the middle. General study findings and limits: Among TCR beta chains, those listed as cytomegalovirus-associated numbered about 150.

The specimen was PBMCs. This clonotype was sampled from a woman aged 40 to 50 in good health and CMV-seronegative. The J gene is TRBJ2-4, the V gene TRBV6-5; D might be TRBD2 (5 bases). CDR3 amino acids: CASSYSHLRGNIQYF. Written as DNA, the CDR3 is TGTGCCAGCAGTTACTCTCATCTTCGGGGAAACATTCAGTACTTC.